The 10 T cell receptor beta chains presented below share a single source sample, sequenced in a study of control samples from healthy donors and cancer patients. Produced via immunoSEQ multiplex PCR; TCRdb's table is partial and in-frame only. The data hold 95,000 to 150,000 clones, with over 75% observed a single time. Sequencing input: blood. These receptors originate from a man aged 35 to 55 in good health.

The CDR3 here is CASSTGLAGGSYNEQFF. For the CDR3, the DNA is TGTGCCAGCAGCACCGGACTAGCGGGGGGCTCCTACAATGAGCAGTTCTTC. The J gene is TRBJ2-1, the V gene TRBV7-8; TRBD2 matches at 14 bases. The CDR3 totals 17 residues. J was trimmed by 0 bases and V by 5 bases; bases with no gene match: 3. The germline V gene has CDR1 SGHVS and CDR2 FQNEAQ.

The CDR3 here is CASELAGYNNEQFF. The CDR3, as DNA: TGTGCCAGCGAACTAGCGGGGTATAACAATGAGCAGTTCTTC. This sequence joins TRBV6-5 and TRBJ2-1; 10 nucleotides match TRBD2. Trimming removed 8 bases from V and 5 bases from J; junction bases left unmatched: 6. Per germline, CDR1 MNHEY and CDR2 SVGAGI. This CDR3 is 14 amino acids long.

The J gene is TRBJ1-6, the V gene TRBV30, with 8 bases identical to TRBD1. The CDR3 is 17 amino acids. Trimming cost V 2 bases and J 0 bases; bases outside gene matches: 6. Germline CDR1 GTSNPN, CDR2 SVGIG (reference sequence). Written as DNA, the CDR3 is TGTGCCTGGAGTCGGCGGGACAGGAGCTCCTATAATTCACCCCTCCACTTT. It yields the protein CAWSRRDRSSYNSPLHF. Full variable domain (outside the CDR3, taken from reference TRBV30 and TRBJ1-6): SQTIHQWPATLVQPVGSPLSLECTVEGTSNPNLYWYRQAAGRGLQLLFYSVGIGQISSEVPQNLSASRPQDRQFILSSKKLLLSDSGFYLCAWSRRDRSSYNSPLHFGNGTRLTVT.

V is TRBV13 and J is TRBJ1-2; maybe TRBD1 (5 bases). Germline V gives CDR1 PRHDT, CDR2 FYEKMQ (reference sequence). Trimming pared 4 bases from V and 4 bases from J, leaving 10 bases between. The CDR3 sequence is 13 residues long. In DNA form, the CDR3 reads TGTGCCAGCAGCTCTACAGGTGGCTATGGCTACACCTTC. Its protein product is CASSSTGGYGYTF. The whole variable domain, remainder taken from reference TRBV13 and TRBJ1-2, is AAGVIQSPRHLIKEKRETATLKCYPIPRHDTVYWYQQGPGQDPQFLISFYEKMQSDKGSIPDRFSAQQFSDYHSELNMSSLELGDSALYFCASSSTGGYGYTFGSGTRLTVV.

This chain uses TRBV7-3 with TRBJ2-3, with 10 bases identical to TRBD2. Germline lookup yields CDR1 SGHTA and CDR2 FQGTGA. Trimming took 1 base from V and 3 from J; bases not matched to a gene: 4. This CDR3 is built from 16 residues. The CDR3 nucleotides read TGTGCCAGCAGCTTAAGAGCGGGGGGGCCTACAGATACGCAGTATTTT. Protein sequence: CASSLRAGGPTDTQYF.

The V and J genes are TRBV13 and TRBJ2-5; D is possibly TRBD2 (5 bases). CDR1 is PRHDT, CDR2 FYEKMQ, per germline (reference sequence). Trimming pared 1 base from V and 5 bases from J, leaving 14 bases between. CDR3 length: 15 residues. Written as DNA, the CDR3 is TGTGCCAGCAGCTTAGCGGGGAAGGGATGGGAGACCCAGTACTTC. This translates into CASSLAGKGWETQYF.

The rearrangement joins TRBV7-2 to TRBJ1-3, with no clear D. V gave up 5 bases and J gave up 2 bases, with 13 bases separating them. The CDR3 is 15 amino acids. Germline CDR1 SGHTA, CDR2 FQGNSA. CDR3 region: CASSNQASTGNTIYF. The CDR3 DNA reads as TGTGCCAGCAGCAACCAGGCATCCACTGGAAACACCATATATTTT.

This clone was observed a handful of times. The chain is built from TRBV25-1 and TRBJ1-1, with D unresolved. The CDR3 length is 15 residues. V lost 4 bases and J lost 5, with 17 bases in between. Looked up from germline, CDR1 is MGHDK and CDR2 is SYGVNS. CDR3 region: CASSAMKDGETEAFF. Written as DNA, the CDR3 is TGTGCCAGCAGTGCAATGAAAGACGGTGAGACTGAAGCTTTCTTT.

A single count supports this clone. The chain carries TRBV18 and TRBJ1-2, with TRBD1 as a possible D gene (5 bases). The V gene lost 3 bases and the J gene lost 2 bases, with 13 bases spanning the gap. Germline CDR1 and CDR2: KGHSH and LQKENI. The CDR3 covers 15 residues. The CDR3 coding sequence is TGTGCCAGCTCACCCCCCGGGGGGACGAACTATGGCTACACCTTC. Protein sequence: CASSPPGGTNYGYTF.

The chain joins TRBV10-1 to TRBJ1-2, with D tentatively TRBD1 (5 bases). The V end was cut by 2 bases, the J end by 2 bases, with 12 bases between. This CDR3 has 15 amino acids. Germline V gene lookup returns CDR1 WNHNN and CDR2 SYGVQD (reference sequence). The CDR3 reads CASSERGRPNYGYTF. In nucleotides, the CDR3 is TGCGCCAGCAGTGAGAGGGGCAGGCCCAACTATGGCTACACCTTC.